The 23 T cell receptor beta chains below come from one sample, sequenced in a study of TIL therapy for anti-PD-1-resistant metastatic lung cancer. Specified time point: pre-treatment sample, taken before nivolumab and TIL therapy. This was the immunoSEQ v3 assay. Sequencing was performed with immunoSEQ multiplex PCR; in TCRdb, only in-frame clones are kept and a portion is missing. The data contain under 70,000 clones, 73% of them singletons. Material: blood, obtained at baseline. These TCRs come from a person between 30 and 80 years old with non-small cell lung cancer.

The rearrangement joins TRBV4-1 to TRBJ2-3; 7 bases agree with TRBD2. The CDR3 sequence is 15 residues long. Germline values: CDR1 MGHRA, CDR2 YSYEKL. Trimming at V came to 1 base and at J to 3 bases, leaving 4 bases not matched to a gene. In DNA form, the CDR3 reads TGCGCCAGCAGCCAAGGACTAGCTATTACAGATACGCAGTATTTT. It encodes CASSQGLAITDTQYF.

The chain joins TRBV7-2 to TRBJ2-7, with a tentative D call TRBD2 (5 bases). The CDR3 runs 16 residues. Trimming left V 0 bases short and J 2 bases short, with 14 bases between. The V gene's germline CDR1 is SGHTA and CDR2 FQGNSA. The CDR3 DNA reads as TGTGCCAGCAGCTTAGCGGAGACTAAGCCACCCTACGAGCAGTACTTC. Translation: CASSLAETKPPYEQYF.

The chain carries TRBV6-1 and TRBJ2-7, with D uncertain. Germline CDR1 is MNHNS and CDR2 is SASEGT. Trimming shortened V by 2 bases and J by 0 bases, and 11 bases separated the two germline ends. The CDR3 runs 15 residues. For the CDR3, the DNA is TGTGCCAGCAGTGAATTGGTAGGGTACTCCTACGAGCAGTACTTC. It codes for CASSELVGYSYEQYF.

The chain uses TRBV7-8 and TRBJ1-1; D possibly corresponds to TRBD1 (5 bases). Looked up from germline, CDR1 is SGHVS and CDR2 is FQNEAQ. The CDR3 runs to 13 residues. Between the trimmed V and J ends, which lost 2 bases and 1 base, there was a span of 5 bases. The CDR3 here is CASSLQGNTEAFF. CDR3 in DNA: TGTGCCAGCAGCTTACAGGGGAACACTGAAGCTTTCTTT.

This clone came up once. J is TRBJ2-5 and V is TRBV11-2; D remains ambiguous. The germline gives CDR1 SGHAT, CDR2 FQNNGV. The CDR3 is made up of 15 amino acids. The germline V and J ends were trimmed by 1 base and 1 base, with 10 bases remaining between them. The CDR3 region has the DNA TGTGCCAGCAGCTTAGCCCCGACAAGCCAAGAGACCCAGTACTTC. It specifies CASSLAPTSQETQYF.

The CDR3 region has the DNA TGCAGCGTTGTCTCCGGGGCGCCTGGGGCCAACGTCCTGACTTTC. It yields the protein CSVVSGAPGANVLTF. This chain links TRBV29-1 with TRBJ2-6, with D perhaps assigned TRBD1 or TRBD2 (5 bases each). The V end was cut by 4 bases, the J end by 2 bases, with 12 bases between. Germline loops: CDR1 SQVTM, CDR2 ANQGSEA. The CDR3 is 15 amino acids.

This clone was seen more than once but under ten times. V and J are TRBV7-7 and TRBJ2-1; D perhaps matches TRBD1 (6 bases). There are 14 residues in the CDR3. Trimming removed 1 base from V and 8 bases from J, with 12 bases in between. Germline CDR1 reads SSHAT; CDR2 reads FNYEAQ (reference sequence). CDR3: CASSLGGPLDEQFF. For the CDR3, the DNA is TGTGCCAGCAGCTTAGGGGGGCCGTTGGATGAGCAGTTCTTC. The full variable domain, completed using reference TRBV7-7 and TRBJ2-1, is GAGVSQSPRYKVTKRGQDVTLRCDPISSHATLYWYQQALGQGPEFLTYFNYEAQPDKSGLPSDRFSAERPEGSISTLTIQRTEQRDSAMYRCASSLGGPLDEQFFGPGTRLTVL.

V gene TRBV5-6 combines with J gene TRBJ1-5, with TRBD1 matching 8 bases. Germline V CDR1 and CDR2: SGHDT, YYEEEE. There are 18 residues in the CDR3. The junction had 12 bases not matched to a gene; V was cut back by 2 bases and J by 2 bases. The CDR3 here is CASSLLGQGGSRNQPQHF. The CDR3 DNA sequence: TGTGCCAGCAGCTTACTAGGACAGGGTGGGTCGCGCAATCAGCCCCAGCATTTT.

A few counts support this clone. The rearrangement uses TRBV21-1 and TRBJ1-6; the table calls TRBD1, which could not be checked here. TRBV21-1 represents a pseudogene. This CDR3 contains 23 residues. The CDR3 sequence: CASSAGRDRVSPMGSLYNSPLHF. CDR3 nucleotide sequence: TGTGCCAGCAGCGCAGGCCGGGACAGGGTTTCCCCGATGGGTTCGCTCTATAATTCACCCCTCCACTTT.

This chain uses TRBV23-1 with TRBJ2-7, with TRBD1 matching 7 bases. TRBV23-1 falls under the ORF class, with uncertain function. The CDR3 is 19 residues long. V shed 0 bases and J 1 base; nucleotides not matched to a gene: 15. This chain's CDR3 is CASSQSMSVQGYRSYEQYF. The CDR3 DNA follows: TGCGCCAGCAGTCAATCGATGTCCGTACAGGGGTATCGTTCCTACGAGCAGTACTTC.

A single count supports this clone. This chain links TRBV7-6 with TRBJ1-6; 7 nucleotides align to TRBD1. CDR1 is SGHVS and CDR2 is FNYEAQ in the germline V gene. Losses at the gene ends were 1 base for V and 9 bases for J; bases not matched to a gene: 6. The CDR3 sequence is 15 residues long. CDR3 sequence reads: CASSLVEGASSPLHF. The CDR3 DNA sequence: TGTGCCAGCAGCTTAGTGGAGGGGGCAAGTTCACCCCTCCACTTT.

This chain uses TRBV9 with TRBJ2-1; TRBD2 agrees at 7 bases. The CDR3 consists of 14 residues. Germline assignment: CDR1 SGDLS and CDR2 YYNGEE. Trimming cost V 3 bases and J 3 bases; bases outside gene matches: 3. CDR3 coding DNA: TGTGCCAGCAGCGGCCCGGGAGGCTACAATGAGCAGTTCTTC. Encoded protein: CASSGPGGYNEQFF.

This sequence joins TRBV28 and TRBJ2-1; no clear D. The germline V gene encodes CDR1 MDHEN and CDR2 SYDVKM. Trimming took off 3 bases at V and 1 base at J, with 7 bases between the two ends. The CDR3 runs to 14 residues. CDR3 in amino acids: CASSFYGSYNEQFF. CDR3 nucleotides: TGTGCCAGCAGTTTCTATGGTTCCTACAATGAGCAGTTCTTC.

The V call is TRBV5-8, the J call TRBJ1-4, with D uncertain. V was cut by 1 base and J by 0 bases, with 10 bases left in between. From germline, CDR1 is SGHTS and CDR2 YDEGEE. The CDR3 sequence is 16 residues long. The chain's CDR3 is CASSLWQPSTNEKLFF. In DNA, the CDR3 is TGTGCCAGCAGCTTGTGGCAGCCTTCAACTAATGAAAAACTGTTTTTT.

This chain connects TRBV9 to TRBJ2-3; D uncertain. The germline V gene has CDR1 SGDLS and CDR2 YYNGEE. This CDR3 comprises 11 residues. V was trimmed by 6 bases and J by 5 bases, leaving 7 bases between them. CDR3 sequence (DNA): TGTGCCAGCACCGACGAAGATACGCAGTATTTT. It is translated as CASTDEDTQYF.

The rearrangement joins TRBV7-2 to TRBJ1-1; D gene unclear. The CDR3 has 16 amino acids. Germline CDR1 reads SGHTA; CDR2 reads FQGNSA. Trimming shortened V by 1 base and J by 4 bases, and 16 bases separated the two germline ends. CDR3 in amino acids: CASSLEVSGSFTEAFF. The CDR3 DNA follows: TGTGCCAGCAGCTTAGAGGTTTCCGGATCTTTCACTGAAGCTTTCTTT.

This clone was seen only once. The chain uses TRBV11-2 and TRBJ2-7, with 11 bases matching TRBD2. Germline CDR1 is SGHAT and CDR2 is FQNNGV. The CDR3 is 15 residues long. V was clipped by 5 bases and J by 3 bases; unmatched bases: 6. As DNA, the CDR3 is TGTGCCAGCAGCCTGTTTGGGACTAGCGGCTACGAGCAGTACTTC. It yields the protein CASSLFGTSGYEQYF. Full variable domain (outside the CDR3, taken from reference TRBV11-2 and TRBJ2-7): EAGVAQSPRYKIIEKRQSVAFWCNPISGHATLYWYQQILGQGPKLLIQFQNNGVVDDSQLPKDRFSAERLKGVDSTLKIQPAKLEDSAVYLCASSLFGTSGYEQYFGPGTRLTVT.

The CDR3 sequence is CASSPRGVDQYEQYF. For the CDR3, the DNA is TGTGCCAGCAGCCCCAGGGGTGTCGATCAATACGAGCAGTACTTC. The rearrangement links TRBV7-2 to TRBJ2-7; D may be TRBD1 (6 bases). CDR3 size: 15 residues. The V end was cut by 5 bases, the J end by 4 bases, with 18 bases between. CDR1 and CDR2 (germline): SGHTA, FQGNSA.

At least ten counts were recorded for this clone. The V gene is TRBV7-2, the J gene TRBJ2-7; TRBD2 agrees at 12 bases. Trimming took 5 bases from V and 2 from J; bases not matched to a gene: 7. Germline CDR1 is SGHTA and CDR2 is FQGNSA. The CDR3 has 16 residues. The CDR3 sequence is CASSPELAGGPYEQYF. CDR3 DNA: TGTGCCAGCAGCCCGGAGCTAGCGGGAGGGCCCTACGAGCAGTACTTC.

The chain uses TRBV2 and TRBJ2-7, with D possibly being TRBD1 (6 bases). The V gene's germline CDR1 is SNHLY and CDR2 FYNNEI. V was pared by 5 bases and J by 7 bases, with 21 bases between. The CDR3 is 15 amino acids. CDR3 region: CASSKSSGVPLEQYF. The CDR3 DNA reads TGTGCCAGCAGTAAATCGTCAGGGGTCCCTTTGGAGCAGTACTTC. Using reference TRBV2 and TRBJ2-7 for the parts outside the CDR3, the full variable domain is EPEVTQTPSHQVTQMGQEVILRCVPISNHLYFYWYRQILGQKVEFLVSFYNNEISEKSEIFDDQFSVERPDGSNFTLKIRSTKLEDSAMYFCASSKSSGVPLEQYFGPGTRLTVT.

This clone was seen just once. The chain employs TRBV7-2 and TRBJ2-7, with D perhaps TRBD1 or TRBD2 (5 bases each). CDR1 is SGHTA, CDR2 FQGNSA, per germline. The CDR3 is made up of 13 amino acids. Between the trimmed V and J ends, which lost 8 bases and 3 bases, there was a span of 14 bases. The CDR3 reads CASEGSGNYEQYF. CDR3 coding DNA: TGTGCCAGCGAGGGTTCAGGGAACTACGAGCAGTACTTC.

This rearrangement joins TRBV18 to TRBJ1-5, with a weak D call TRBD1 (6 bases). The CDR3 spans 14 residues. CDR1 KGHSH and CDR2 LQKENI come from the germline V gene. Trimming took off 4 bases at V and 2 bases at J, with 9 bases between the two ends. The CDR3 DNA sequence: TGTGCCAGCTCACTGGGGGCGGGCAATCAGCCCCAGCATTTT. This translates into CASSLGAGNQPQHF.

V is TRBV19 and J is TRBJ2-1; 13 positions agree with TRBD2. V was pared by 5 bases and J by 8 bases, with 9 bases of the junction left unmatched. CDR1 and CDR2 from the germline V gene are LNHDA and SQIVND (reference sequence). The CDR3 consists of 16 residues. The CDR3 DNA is TGTGCCAGTAGTTCCGGACTAGCGGGAGTGGCACATGAGCAGTTCTTC. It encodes CASSSGLAGVAHEQFF.